Described below is a single TCR beta chain sequence and its context. What it binds is unknown. Germline-derived CDR1 and CDR2 are KGHSH and LQKENI. The CDR3 extends over 16 amino acids. Trimming removed 3 bases from V and 0 bases from J; junction bases left unmatched: 8. This sample was included in a study of shared clonotypes between healthy human individuals. CD8 cells classed as naive were CD45RO-negative and positively selected for CCR7, excluding terminally differentiated effector memory CD45RA+ cells. Assay used: immunoSEQ multiplex PCR; TCRdb lists only in-frame clones, some missing. The sample carries 2 million or so clones, 85% to 95% recorded once. Whole-study findings and limits: A handful of donors showed sharing of 4.5% to 6% of naive CD4 clonotypes.

The origin of this receptor is a man between 18 and 29 years old in good health. V gene TRBV18 combines with J gene TRBJ2-7; 7 nucleotides align to TRBD1. The sequencing input was naive CD8+ T cells sorted from blood. The CDR3 is CASSPETGPPSYEQYF. DNA for the CDR3: TGTGCCAGCTCACCCGAGACAGGGCCCCCCTCCTACGAGCAGTACTTC.